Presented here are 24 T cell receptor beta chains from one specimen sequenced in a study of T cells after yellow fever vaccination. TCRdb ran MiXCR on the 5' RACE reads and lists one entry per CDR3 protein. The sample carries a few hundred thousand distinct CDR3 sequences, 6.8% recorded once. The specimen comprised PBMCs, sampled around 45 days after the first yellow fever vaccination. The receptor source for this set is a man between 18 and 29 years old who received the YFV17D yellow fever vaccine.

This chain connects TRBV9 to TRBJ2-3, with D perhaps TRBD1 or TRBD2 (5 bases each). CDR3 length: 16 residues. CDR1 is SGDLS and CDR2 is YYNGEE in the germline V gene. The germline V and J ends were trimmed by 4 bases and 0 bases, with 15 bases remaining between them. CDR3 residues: CASSLAGTFSTDTQYF. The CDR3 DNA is TGTGCCAGCAGCTTAGCCGGGACGTTTAGCACAGATACGCAGTATTTT.

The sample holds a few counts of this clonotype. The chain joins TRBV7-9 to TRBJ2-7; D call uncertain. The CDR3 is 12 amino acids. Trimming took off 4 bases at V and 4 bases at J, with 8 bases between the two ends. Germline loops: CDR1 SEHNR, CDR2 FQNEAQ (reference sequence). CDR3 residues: CASSYEEYEQYV. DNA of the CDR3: TGTGCCAGCAGCTACGAAGAGTACGAGCAGTACGTC.

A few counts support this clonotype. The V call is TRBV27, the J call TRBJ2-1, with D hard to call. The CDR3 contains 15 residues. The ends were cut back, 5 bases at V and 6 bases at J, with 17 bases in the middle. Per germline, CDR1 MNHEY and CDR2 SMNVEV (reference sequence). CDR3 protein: CASSPPPFLVNEQFF. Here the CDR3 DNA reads TGTGCCAGCAGTCCCCCTCCCTTTCTGGTCAATGAGCAGTTCTTC.

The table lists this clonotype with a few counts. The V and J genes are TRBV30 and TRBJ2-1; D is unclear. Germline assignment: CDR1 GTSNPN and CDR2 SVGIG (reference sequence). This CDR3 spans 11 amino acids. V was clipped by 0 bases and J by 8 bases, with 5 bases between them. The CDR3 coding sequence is TGTGCCTGGAGTGTACAGTATGAGCAGTTCTTC. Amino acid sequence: CAWSVQYEQFF.

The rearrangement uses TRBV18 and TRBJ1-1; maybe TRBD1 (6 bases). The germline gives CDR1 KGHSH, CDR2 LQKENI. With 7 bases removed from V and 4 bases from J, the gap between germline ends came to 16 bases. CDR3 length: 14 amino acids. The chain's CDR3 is CASWYRARVTEAFF. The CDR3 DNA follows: TGTGCCAGCTGGTACAGGGCCAGGGTCACTGAAGCTTTCTTT.

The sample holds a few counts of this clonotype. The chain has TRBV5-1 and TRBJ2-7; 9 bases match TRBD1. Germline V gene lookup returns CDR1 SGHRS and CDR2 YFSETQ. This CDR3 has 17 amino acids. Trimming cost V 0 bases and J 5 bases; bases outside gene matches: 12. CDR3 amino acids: CASSLVVFGQGLHEQYF. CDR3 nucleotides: TGCGCCAGCAGCTTGGTGGTTTTCGGACAGGGGCTCCACGAGCAGTACTTC. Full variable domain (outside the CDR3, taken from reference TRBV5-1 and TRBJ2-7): KAGVTQTPRYLIKTRGQQVTLSCSPISGHRSVSWYQQTPGQGLQFLFEYFSETQRNKGNFPGRFSGRQFSNSRSEMNVSTLELGDSALYLCASSLVVFGQGLHEQYFGPGTRLTVT.

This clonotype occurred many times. CDR3 coding DNA: TGCGCCAGCACGCCTGCGGCGAGGGCTTATGGCTACACCTTC. It specifies CASTPAARAYGYTF. The chain joins TRBV4-3 to TRBJ1-2; no firm D call. The CDR3 consists of 14 residues. CDR1 and CDR2 (germline): LGHNA, YSLEER. V was shortened by 7 bases and J by 5 bases, with 17 bases between the two germline ends.

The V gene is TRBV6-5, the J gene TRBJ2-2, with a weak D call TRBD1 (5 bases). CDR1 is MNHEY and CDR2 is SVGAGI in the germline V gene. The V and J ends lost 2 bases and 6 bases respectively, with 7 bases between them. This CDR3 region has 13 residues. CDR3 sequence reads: CASSYKGAGELFF. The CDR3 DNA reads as TGTGCCAGCAGTTACAAAGGGGCCGGGGAGCTGTTTTTT.

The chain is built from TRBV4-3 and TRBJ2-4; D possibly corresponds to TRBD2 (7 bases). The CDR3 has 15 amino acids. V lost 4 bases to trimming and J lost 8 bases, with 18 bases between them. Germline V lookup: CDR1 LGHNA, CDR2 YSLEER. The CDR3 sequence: CASSLQRGGADIQYF. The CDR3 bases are TGCGCCAGCAGCCTCCAGAGGGGGGGGGCTGACATTCAGTACTTC.

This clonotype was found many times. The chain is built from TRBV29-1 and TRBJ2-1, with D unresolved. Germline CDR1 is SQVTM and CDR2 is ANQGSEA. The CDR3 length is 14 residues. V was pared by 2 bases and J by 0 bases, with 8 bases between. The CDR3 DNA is TGCAGCGTTGAATCCGAGCGCTCCTACAATGAGCAGTTCTTC. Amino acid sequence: CSVESERSYNEQFF.

The CDR3 DNA follows: TGCGCCAGCAGCCGCCAAGGGGGGGAGGGAACTCGAGCTCGGTCCTACAATGAGCAGTTCTTC. It encodes CASSRQGGEGTRARSYNEQFF. The chain combines TRBV4-1 with TRBJ2-1; the D gene is possibly TRBD2 (7 bases). The germline V gene encodes CDR1 MGHRA and CDR2 YSYEKL. Between the trimmed V and J ends, which lost 4 bases and 1 base, there was a span of 29 bases. CDR3 size: 21 residues.

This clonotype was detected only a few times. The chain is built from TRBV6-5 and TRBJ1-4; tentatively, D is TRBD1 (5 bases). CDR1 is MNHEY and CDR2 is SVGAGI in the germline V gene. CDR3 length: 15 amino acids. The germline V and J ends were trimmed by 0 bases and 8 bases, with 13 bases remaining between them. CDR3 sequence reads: CASSYSSRVGEKLFF. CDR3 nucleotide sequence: TGTGCCAGCAGTTACTCGAGCAGGGTCGGAGAAAAACTGTTTTTT.

The CDR3 loop is CSARLTDTQYF. As DNA, the CDR3 is TGCAGTGCTAGGCTCACAGATACGCAGTATTTT. The genes are TRBV20-1 and TRBJ2-3; D gene uncertain. Trimming left V 3 bases short and J 2 bases short, with 3 bases between. The germline V gene encodes CDR1 DFQATT and CDR2 SNEGSKA (reference sequence). This CDR3 spans 11 amino acids.

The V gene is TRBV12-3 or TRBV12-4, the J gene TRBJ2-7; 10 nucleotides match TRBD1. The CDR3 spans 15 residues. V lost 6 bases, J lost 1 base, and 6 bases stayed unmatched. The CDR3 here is CASSPRGQGSYEQYF. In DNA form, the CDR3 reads TGTGCCAGCAGCCCCCGGGGACAGGGGTCCTACGAGCAGTACTTC.

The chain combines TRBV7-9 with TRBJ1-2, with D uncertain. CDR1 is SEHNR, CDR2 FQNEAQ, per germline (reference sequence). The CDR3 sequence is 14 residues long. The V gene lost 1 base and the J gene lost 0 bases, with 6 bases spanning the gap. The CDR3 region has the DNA TGTGCCAGCAGCTTAGGACATGCTAACTATGGCTACACCTTC. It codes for CASSLGHANYGYTF.

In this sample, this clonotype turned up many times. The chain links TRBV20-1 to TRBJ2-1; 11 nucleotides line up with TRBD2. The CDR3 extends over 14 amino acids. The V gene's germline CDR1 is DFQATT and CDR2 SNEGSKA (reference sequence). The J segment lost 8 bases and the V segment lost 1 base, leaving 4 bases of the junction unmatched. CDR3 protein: CSARVSGGAYEQFF. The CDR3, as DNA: TGCAGTGCTAGAGTTAGCGGGGGGGCCTATGAGCAGTTCTTC.

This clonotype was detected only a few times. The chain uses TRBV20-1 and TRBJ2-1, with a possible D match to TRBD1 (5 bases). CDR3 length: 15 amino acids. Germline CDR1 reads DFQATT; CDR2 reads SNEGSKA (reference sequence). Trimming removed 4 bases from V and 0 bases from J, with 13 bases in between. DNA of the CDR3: TGCAGTGCTAAGGAAACCGACAGCTCCTACAATGAGCAGTTCTTC. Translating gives CSAKETDSSYNEQFF.

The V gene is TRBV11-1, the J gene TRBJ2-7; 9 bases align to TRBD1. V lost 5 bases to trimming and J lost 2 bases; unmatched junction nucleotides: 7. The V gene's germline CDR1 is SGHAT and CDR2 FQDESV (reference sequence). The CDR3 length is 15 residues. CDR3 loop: CASSPGTGPTYEQYF. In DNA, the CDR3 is TGTGCCAGCAGCCCCGGGACAGGGCCTACCTACGAGCAGTACTTC.

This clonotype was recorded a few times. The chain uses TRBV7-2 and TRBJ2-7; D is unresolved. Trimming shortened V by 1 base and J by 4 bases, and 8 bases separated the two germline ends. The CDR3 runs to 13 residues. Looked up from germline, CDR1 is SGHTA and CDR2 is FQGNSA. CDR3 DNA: TGTGCCAGCAGCTTAGTGGCAGTTTACGAGCAGTACTTC. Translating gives CASSLVAVYEQYF.

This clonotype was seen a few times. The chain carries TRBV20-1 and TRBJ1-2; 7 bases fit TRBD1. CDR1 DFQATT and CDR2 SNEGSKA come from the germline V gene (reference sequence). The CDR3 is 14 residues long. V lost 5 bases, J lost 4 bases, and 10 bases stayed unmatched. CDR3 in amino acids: CSASYRGQSYGYTF. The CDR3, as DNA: TGCAGTGCTTCTTACAGGGGACAATCCTATGGCTACACCTTC.

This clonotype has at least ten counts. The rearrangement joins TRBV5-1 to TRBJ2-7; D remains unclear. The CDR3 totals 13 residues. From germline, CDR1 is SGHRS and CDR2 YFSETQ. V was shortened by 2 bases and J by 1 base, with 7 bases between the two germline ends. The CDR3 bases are TGCGCCAGCAGCTTTCCAGGATCCTACGAGCAGTACTTC. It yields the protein CASSFPGSYEQYF.

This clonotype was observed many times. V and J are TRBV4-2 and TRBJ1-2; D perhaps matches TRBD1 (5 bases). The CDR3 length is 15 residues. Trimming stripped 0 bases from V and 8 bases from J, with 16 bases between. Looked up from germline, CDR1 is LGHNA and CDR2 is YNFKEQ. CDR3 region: CASSQEDNSRRGYTF. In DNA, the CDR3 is TGTGCCAGCAGCCAAGAGGACAACTCCAGACGGGGCTACACCTTC.

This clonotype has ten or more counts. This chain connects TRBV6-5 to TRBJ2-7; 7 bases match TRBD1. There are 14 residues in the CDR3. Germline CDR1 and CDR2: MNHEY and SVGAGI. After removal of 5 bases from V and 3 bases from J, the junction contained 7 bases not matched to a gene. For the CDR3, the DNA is TGTGCCAGCAGTCACTACAGGGGTTACTACGAGCAGTACGTC. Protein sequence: CASSHYRGYYEQYV.

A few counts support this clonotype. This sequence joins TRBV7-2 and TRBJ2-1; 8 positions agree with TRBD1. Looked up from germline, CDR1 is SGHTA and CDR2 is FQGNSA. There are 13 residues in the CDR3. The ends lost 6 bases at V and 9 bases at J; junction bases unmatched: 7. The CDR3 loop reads CASRTDRGGEQFF. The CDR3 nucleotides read TGTGCCAGCAGGACAGACAGGGGTGGTGAGCAGTTCTTC. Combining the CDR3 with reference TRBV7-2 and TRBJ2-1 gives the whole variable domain GAGVSQSPSNKVTEKGKDVELRCDPISGHTALYWYRQSLGQGLEFLIYFQGNSAPDKSGLPSDRFSAERTGGSVSTLTIQRTQQEDSAVYLCASRTDRGGEQFFGPGTRLTVL.